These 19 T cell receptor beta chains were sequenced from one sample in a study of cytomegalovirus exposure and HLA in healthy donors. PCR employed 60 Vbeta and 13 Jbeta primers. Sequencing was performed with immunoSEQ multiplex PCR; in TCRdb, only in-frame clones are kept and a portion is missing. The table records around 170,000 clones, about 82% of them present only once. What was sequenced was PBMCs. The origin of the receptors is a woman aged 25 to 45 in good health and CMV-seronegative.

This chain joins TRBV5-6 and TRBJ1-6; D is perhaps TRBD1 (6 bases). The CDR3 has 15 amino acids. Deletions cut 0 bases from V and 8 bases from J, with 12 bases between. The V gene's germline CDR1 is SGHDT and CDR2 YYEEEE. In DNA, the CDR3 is TGTGCCAGCAGCTTGGTACAGGGCTCTGATTCACCCCTCCACTTT. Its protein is CASSLVQGSDSPLHF.

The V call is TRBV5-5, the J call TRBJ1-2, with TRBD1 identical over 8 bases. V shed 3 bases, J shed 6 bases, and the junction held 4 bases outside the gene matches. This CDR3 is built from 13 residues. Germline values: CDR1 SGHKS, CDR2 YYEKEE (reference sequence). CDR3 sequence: CASSSRGLDGYTF. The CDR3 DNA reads TGTGCCAGCAGCTCCAGGGGGCTCGATGGCTACACCTTC.

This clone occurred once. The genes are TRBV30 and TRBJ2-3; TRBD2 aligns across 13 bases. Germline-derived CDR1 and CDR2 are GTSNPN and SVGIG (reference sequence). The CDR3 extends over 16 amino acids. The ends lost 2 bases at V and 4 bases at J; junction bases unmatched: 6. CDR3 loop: CAWSMGLAGPPDTQYF. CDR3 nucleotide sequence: TGTGCCTGGAGTATGGGACTAGCGGGGCCGCCAGATACGCAGTATTTT.

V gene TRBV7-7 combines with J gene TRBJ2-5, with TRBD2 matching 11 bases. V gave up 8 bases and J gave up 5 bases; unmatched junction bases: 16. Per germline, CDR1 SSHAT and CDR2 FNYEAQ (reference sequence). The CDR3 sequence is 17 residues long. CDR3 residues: CASGSNVAGGPGETQYF. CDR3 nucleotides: TGTGCCAGCGGGTCCAACGTAGCGGGGGGGCCTGGGGAGACCCAGTACTTC.

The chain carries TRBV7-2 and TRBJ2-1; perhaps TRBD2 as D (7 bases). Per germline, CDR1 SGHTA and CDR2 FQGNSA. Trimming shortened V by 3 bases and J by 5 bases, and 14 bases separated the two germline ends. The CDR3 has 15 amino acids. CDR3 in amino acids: CASSFSGGRHNEQFF. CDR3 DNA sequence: TGTGCCAGCAGCTTCTCCGGGGGGCGCCACAATGAGCAGTTCTTC.

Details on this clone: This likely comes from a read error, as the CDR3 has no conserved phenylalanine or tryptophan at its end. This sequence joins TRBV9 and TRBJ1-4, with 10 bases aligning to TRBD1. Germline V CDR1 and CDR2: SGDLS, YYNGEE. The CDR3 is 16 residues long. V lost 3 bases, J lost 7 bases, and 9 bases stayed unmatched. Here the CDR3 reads CASSDPGQGGFEKLFV. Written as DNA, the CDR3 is TGTGCCAGCAGCGACCCAGGACAGGGGGGCTTTGAAAAACTGTTTGTT.

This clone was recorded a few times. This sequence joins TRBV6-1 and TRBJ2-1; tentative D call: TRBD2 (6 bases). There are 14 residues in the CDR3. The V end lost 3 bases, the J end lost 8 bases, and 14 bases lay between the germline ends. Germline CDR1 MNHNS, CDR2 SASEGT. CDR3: CASSEASEGHEQFF. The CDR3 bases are TGTGCCAGCAGTGAGGCTAGCGAAGGGCATGAGCAGTTCTTC.

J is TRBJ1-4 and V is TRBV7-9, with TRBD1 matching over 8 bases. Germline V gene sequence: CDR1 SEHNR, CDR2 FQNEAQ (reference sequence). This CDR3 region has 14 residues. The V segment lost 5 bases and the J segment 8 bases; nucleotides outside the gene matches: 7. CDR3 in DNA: TGTGCCAGCAGCCCACCCGGGACAGGCGAAAAACTGTTTTTT. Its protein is CASSPPGTGEKLFF.

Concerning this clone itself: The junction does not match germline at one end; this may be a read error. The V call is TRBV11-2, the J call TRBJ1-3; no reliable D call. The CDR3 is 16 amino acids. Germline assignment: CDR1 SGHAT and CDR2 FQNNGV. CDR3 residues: CASNLDPLSSGNTIYF. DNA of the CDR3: TGTGCCAGCAACTTAGACCCCCTCAGCTCTGGAAACACCATATATTTT.

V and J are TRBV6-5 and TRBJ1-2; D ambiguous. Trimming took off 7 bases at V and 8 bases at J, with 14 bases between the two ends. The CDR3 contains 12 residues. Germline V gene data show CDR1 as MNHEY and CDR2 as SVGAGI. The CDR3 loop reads CASTEKRSGYTF. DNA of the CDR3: TGTGCCAGCACCGAGAAGAGGAGCGGCTACACCTTC.

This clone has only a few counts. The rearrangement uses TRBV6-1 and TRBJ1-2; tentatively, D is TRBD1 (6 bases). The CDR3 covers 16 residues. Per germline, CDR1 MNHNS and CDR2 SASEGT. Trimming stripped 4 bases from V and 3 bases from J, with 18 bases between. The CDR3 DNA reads TGTGCCAGCAGTGCGGGCCGACAGGAAATTTACTATGGCTACACCTTC. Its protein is CASSAGRQEIYYGYTF.

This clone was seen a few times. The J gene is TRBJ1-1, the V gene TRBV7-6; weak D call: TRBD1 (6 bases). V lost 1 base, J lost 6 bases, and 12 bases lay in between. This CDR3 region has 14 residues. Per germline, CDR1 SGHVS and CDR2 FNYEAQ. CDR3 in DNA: TGTGCCAGCAGCTTAGGGGGGGGCGAACCTGAAGCTTTCTTT. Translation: CASSLGGGEPEAFF.

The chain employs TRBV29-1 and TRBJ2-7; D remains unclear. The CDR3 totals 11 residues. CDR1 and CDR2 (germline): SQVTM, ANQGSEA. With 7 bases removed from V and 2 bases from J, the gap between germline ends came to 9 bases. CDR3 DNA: TGCAGCGCCTTGGGCACCTACGAGCAGTACTTC. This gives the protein CSALGTYEQYF.

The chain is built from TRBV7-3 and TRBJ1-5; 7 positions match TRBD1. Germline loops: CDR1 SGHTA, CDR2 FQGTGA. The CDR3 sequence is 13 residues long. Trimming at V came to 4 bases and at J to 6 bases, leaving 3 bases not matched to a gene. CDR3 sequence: CASSSQGGQPQHF. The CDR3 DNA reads TGTGCCAGCAGCTCCCAGGGGGGTCAGCCCCAGCATTTT. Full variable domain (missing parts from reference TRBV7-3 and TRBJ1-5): GAGVSQTPSNKVTEKGKYVELRCDPISGHTALYWYRQSLGQGPEFLIYFQGTGAADDSGLPNDRFFAVRPEGSVSTLKIQRTERGDSAVYLCASSSQGGQPQHFGDGTRLSIL.

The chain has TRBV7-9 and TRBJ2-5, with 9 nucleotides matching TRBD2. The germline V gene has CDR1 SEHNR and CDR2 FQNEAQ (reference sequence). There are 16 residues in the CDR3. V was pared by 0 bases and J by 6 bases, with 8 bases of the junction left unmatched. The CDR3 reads CASSLAGGGASKTQYF. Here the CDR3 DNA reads TGTGCCAGCAGCTTAGCGGGCGGGGGGGCATCGAAGACCCAGTACTTC.

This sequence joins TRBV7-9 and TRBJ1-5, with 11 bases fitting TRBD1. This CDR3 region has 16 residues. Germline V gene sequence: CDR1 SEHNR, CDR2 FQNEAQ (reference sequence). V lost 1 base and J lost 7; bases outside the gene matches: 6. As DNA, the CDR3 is TGTGCCAGCAGCTTAGGAGGACAGGGGGCGAGGCAGCCCCAGCATTTT. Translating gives CASSLGGQGARQPQHF.

CDR3: CATHPPGETEAFF. Here the CDR3 DNA reads TGTGCCACCCACCCCCCAGGCGAAACTGAAGCTTTCTTT. This chain joins TRBV10-3 and TRBJ1-1; D call uncertain. From germline, CDR1 is ENHRY and CDR2 SYGVKD. CDR3 size: 13 residues. V dropped 10 bases and J dropped 5 bases, with 17 bases sitting between them.

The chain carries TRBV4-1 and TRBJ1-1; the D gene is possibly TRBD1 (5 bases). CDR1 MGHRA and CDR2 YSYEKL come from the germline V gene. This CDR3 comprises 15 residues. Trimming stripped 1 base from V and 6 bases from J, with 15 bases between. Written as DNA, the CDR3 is TGCGCCAGCAGCCAAGTGGGCGGGGGGGACGCTGAAGCTTTCTTT. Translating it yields CASSQVGGGDAEAFF.

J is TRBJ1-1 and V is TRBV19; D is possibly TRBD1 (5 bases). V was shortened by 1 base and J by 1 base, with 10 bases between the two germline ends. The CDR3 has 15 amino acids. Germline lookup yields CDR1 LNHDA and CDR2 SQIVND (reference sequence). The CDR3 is CASSIAGIPNTEAFF. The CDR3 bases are TGTGCCAGTAGTATAGCAGGGATCCCGAACACTGAAGCTTTCTTT. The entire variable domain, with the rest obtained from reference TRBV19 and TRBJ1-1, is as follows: DGGITQSPKYLFRKEGQNVTLSCEQNLNHDAMYWYRQDPGQGLRLIYYSQIVNDFQKGDIAEGYSVSREKKESFPLTVTSAQKNPTAFYLCASSIAGIPNTEAFFGQGTRLTVV.